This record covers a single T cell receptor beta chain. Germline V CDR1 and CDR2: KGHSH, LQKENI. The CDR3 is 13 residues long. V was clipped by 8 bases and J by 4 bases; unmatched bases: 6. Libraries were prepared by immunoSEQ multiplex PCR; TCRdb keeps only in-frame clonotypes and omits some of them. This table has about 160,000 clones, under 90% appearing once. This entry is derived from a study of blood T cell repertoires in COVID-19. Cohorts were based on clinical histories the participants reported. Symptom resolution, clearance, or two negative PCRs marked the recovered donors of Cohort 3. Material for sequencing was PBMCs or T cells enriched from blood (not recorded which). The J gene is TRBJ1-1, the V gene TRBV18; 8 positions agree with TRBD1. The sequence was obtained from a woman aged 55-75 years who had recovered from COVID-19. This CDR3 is CASQTGVGTEAFF. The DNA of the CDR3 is TGTGCCAGCCAGACAGGGGTGGGCACTGAAGCTTTCTTT. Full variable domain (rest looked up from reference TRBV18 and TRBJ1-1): NAGVMQNPRHLVRRRGQEARLRCSPMKGHSHVYWYRQLPEEGLKFMVYLQKENIIDESGMPKERFSAEFPKEGPSILRIQQVVRGDSAAYFCASQTGVGTEAFFGQGTRLTVV.